The rows below give T cell receptor beta chains drawn from one sample of a study of shared clonotypes between healthy human individuals. TCRdb keeps only in-frame clones here, not all; method: immunoSEQ multiplex PCR. The data contain about 490,000 clones, 79% of them singletons. The sample consisted of PBMCs. These receptors were collected from a middle-aged woman in good health. Some clones in this sample may be carry-over from other donors' samples. Both conserved end residues are part of each CDR3. D genes are given only for firm matches. Clone size is not always given. Where it is, it says once, few, many or a class for expanded clones.

CDR3aa	CDR3nt	len	v_gene	j_gene	abundance	d_gene
CASSLSGPGGALGFF	TGTGCCAGCAGTTTATCAGGTCCTGGCGGGGCTCTAGGGTTCTTC	15	TRBV28	TRBJ2-1	few	-
CASSQDWGGGLGGQYF	TGCGCCAGCAGCCAAGATTGGGGGGGAGGACTAGGAGGTCAGTATTTT	16	TRBV4-3	TRBJ2-3	few	TRBD2
CASSVTGLNTEAFF	TGCGCCAGCAGTGTGACAGGCCTCAACACTGAAGCTTTCTTT	14	TRBV10-2	TRBJ1-1	-	-
CASSEVTGVAEAFF	TGTGCCAGCAGTGAAGTGACGGGGGTAGCTGAAGCTTTCTTT	14	TRBV10-3	TRBJ1-1	-	-
CASSPIPDSEAFF	TGTGCCAGCTCACCAATTCCCGATTCGGAAGCTTTCTTT	13	TRBV18	TRBJ1-1	few	-
CASSVVDYNEQFF	TGTGCCAGCAGCGTAGTAGACTACAATGAGCAGTTCTTC	13	TRBV9	TRBJ2-1	-	-
CASSGGRGSYNEQFF	TGTGCCAGCAGCGGCGGGAGGGGCTCCTACAATGAGCAGTTCTTC	15	TRBV2	TRBJ2-1	-	TRBD2
CASKNRGSGSDTQYF	TGTGCCAGCAAGAATAGGGGGAGTGGGTCAGATACGCAGTATTTT	15	TRBV7-8	TRBJ2-3	-	-
CASSITDSLGTEAFF	TGTGCCAGTAGTATAACGGACTCTTTGGGCACTGAAGCTTTCTTT	15	TRBV19	TRBJ1-1	-	-
CASSLGQGIMETQYF	TGTGCCAGCAGCTTGGGACAGGGGATAATGGAGACCCAGTACTTC	15	TRBV5-6	TRBJ2-5	-	TRBD1
CASSLASSGTTVAQYF	TGTGCCAGCAGTTTAGCGTCTAGCGGGACCACGGTTGCGCAGTATTTT	16	TRBV28	TRBJ2-3	-	TRBD2
CAWSGKGWGNTEAFF	TGTGCCTGGAGTGGGAAGGGGTGGGGGAACACTGAAGCTTTCTTT	15	TRBV30	TRBJ1-1	-	-
CAIMSGSGTGELFF	TGTGCCATCATGAGCGGGAGTGGGACCGGGGAGCTGTTTTTT	14	TRBV10-3	TRBJ2-2	-	TRBD2
CASSDVTGKGGYTF	TGCGCCAGCAGTGACGTGACAGGGAAAGGTGGCTACACCTTC	14	TRBV10-2	TRBJ1-2	-	TRBD1
CASATGAYEQYF	TGTGCCAGCGCAACCGGCGCCTACGAGCAGTACTTC	12	TRBV28	TRBJ2-7	once	-
CASSEWTSSHNEQFF	TGTGCCAGCAGTGAATGGACTAGCAGCCACAATGAGCAGTTCTTC	15	TRBV6-1	TRBJ2-1	-	TRBD2
CASDGPGRQGLLSRTEAFF	TGTGCCAGCGACGGTCCCGGGCGGCAGGGCCTTTTATCCCGAACAGAAGCTTTCTTT	19	TRBV2	TRBJ1-1	-	-
CASSVDPGDPVQYF	TGCGCCAGCAGCGTTGATCCAGGGGACCCTGTTCAGTACTTC	14	TRBV5-1	TRBJ2-4	few	-
CASSLKREVGELFF	TGTGCCAGCAGCTTGAAGCGGGAGGTCGGGGAGCTGTTTTTT	14	TRBV5-4	TRBJ2-2	-	TRBD2
CASSPEGAGLSYEQYF	TGTGCCAGCTCACCGGAGGGAGCGGGACTCTCCTACGAGCAGTACTTC	16	TRBV18	TRBJ2-7	-	TRBD2
CASSQGRTSGRDSYNEQFF	TGTGCCAGCAGCCAAGGGAGGACTAGCGGGAGGGACTCGTACAATGAGCAGTTCTTC	19	TRBV4-2	TRBJ2-1	-	TRBD2
CASSNTHARGEQFF	TGTGCCAGCAGCAACACCCACGCAAGGGGTGAGCAGTTCTTC	14	TRBV7-8	TRBJ2-1	-	-
CASSDSREGTGELFF	TGCGCCAGCAGTGACTCCAGGGAAGGCACCGGGGAGCTGTTTTTT	15	TRBV10-1	TRBJ2-2	-	-
CASSQDRQSYGYTF	TGCGCCAGCAGCCAAGATCGGCAGAGCTATGGCTACACCTTC	14	TRBV4-3	TRBJ1-2	-	-
CASASGQGLNEQFF	TGTGCTAGTGCCTCGGGACAGGGGTTGAATGAGCAGTTCTTC	14	TRBV12-5	TRBJ2-1	-	TRBD1
CASSPEGGGTEAFF	TGTGCCAGCTCACCAGAGGGTGGAGGGACTGAAGCTTTCTTT	14	TRBV18	TRBJ1-1	many	-
CASSLGQEGNYGYTF	TGTGCCAGCAGCTTAGGACAGGAGGGAAACTATGGCTACACCTTC	15	TRBV11-2	TRBJ1-2	-	-
CASSDRGVGGYTF	TGTGCCAGCAGTGACAGGGGGGTCGGTGGCTACACCTTC	13	TRBV2	TRBJ1-2	-	TRBD1
CASSYSGRGTDTQYF	TGTGCCAGCAGCTATAGCGGGAGGGGCACAGATACGCAGTATTTT	15	TRBV7-3	TRBJ2-3	-	TRBD2
CASSLAAYEQYF	TGTGCCAGCAGCTTAGCCGCATACGAGCAGTACTTC	12	TRBV11-2	TRBJ2-7	-	-
CATSRGELSTDTQYF	TGTGCCACCAGCAGAGGTGAGCTATCCACAGATACGCAGTATTTT	15	TRBV15	TRBJ2-3	-	-
CARSLAKRSSTDTQYF	TGTGCCAGAAGCTTGGCGAAGCGGAGTAGCACAGATACGCAGTATTTT	16	TRBV5-3	TRBJ2-3	-	-
CASKRDRSYNEQFF	TGCGCCAGCAAAAGGGACAGATCCTACAATGAGCAGTTCTTC	14	TRBV10-2	TRBJ2-1	-	TRBD1
CASSHGTTGAEAFF	TGTGCCAGCAGCCACGGGACAACGGGCGCTGAAGCTTTCTTT	14	TRBV11-3	TRBJ1-1	-	-